Listed here are 13 T cell receptor beta chains from one sample, sequenced in a study of blood T cell repertoires in COVID-19. Produced via immunoSEQ multiplex PCR; TCRdb's table is partial and in-frame only. The sample lists some 350,000 clones, 80% to 90% occurring once. The sample comprised peripheral blood. These receptors came from a woman aged 25 to 39 with COVID-19, enrolled during active disease.

The rearrangement joins TRBV19 to TRBJ1-2; weak D call: TRBD1 (5 bases). The germline V gene has CDR1 LNHDA and CDR2 SQIVND (reference sequence). The V end was cut by 1 base, the J end by 2 bases, with 11 bases between. The CDR3 length is 15 residues. The DNA for the CDR3 is TGTGCCAGTAGTATAGCGAGGAGGGGAAACTATGGCTACACCTTC. This translates into CASSIARRGNYGYTF.

V and J are TRBV2 and TRBJ2-5, with 9 bases lining up with TRBD1. The CDR3 runs 16 residues. Germline assignment: CDR1 SNHLY and CDR2 FYNNEI. J gave up 5 bases and V 0 bases, and 7 bases lay outside the gene matches. CDR3: CASSEARDRVGETQYF. CDR3 coding DNA: TGTGCCAGCAGTGAAGCGCGGGACAGGGTGGGGGAGACCCAGTACTTC.

The rearrangement links TRBV11-2 to TRBJ1-4, with a possible D match to TRBD1 (6 bases). This CDR3 comprises 16 residues. Germline-derived CDR1 and CDR2 are SGHAT and FQNNGV. Trimming left V 4 bases short and J 8 bases short, with 20 bases between. CDR3 nucleotide sequence: TGTGCCAGCAGCTATATTGGCAGGGGTTCGCGGGAAAAACTGTTTTTT. Its protein is CASSYIGRGSREKLFF.

The genes are TRBV29-1 and TRBJ2-3; maybe TRBD2 (5 bases). With 3 bases removed from V and 7 bases from J, the gap between germline ends came to 14 bases. Germline values: CDR1 SQVTM, CDR2 ANQGSEA. The CDR3 totals 13 residues. The CDR3 loop reads CSVETRTPNTQYF. DNA for the CDR3: TGCAGCGTTGAGACCAGGACTCCCAATACGCAGTATTTT.

V usage is TRBV27 and J usage is TRBJ1-5, with D tentatively TRBD1 (5 bases). This CDR3 comprises 13 residues. CDR1 is MNHEY and CDR2 is SMNVEV in the germline V gene (reference sequence). Trimming removed 8 bases at V and 7 bases at J, with 15 bases between. The CDR3 coding sequence is TGTGCCAGCTGTGGGACTCGGGAACAGCCCCAGCATTTT. Its protein product is CASCGTREQPQHF.

The chain has TRBV4-2 and TRBJ1-2; 7 nucleotides agree with TRBD1. The CDR3 runs 15 residues. Germline V gene data show CDR1 as LGHNA and CDR2 as YNFKEQ. The junction had 10 bases not matched to a gene; V was cut back by 4 bases and J by 5 bases. The CDR3 is CASSLSDRPLYGYTF. As DNA, the CDR3 is TGTGCCAGCAGCCTATCGGACAGGCCCCTATATGGCTACACCTTC.

Regarding this clone: Other DNA sequences in the same sample also yield this CDR3. This chain connects TRBV7-2 to TRBJ2-2; D call uncertain. CDR3 length: 12 residues. Germline V gene lookup returns CDR1 SGHTA and CDR2 FQGNSA. V shed 5 bases and J shed 5 bases, with 6 bases lying between them. The CDR3 region has the DNA TGTGCCAGCAGCCCCCTGACCGGGGAGCTGTTTTTT. This codes for CASSPLTGELFF.

The chain is built from TRBV19 and TRBJ2-3, with D possibly TRBD1 on 6 matching bases. Germline CDR1 LNHDA, CDR2 SQIVND (reference sequence). Trimming shortened V by 6 bases and J by 0 bases, and 10 bases separated the two germline ends. The CDR3 totals 14 residues. In nucleotides, the CDR3 is TGTGCCAGTAGCTACAGGGCTAGCACAGATACGCAGTATTTT. Translated, it gives CASSYRASTDTQYF.

The chain carries TRBV11-2 and TRBJ2-1; 9 bases line up with TRBD2. V was clipped by 5 bases and J by 1 base; unmatched bases: 6. This CDR3 region has 16 residues. Germline lookup yields CDR1 SGHAT and CDR2 FQNNGV. CDR3: CASSPISGSSYNEQFF. The CDR3 DNA follows: TGTGCCAGCAGCCCGATTAGCGGGAGTTCCTACAATGAGCAGTTCTTC.

This sequence joins TRBV28 and TRBJ1-5; 7 bases match TRBD1. The CDR3 is 14 residues long. Germline CDR1 and CDR2: MDHEN and SYDVKM. J gave up 4 bases and V 5 bases, and 5 bases lay outside the gene matches. The CDR3 protein is CASSPQDRNQPQHF. For the CDR3, the DNA is TGTGCCAGCAGTCCCCAGGACAGGAATCAGCCCCAGCATTTT.

The rearrangement links TRBV4-3 to TRBJ2-2; D is ambiguous. CDR1 is LGHNA and CDR2 is YSLEER in the germline V gene. The CDR3 totals 16 residues. V dropped 0 bases and J dropped 4 bases, with 12 bases sitting between them. CDR3: CASSQDYGWSTGELFF. The DNA for the CDR3 is TGCGCCAGCAGCCAAGATTACGGGTGGAGCACCGGGGAGCTGTTTTTT.

V and J are TRBV7-2 and TRBJ2-2; 8 positions match TRBD1. V gave up 5 bases and J gave up 7 bases; unmatched junction bases: 9. The germline V gene encodes CDR1 SGHTA and CDR2 FQGNSA. The CDR3 contains 15 residues. The CDR3 sequence: CASSQGQAFGGELFF. The CDR3 nucleotides are TGTGCCAGCAGCCAGGGACAGGCCTTTGGCGGGGAGCTGTTTTTT. Combining the CDR3 with reference TRBV7-2 and TRBJ2-2 gives the whole variable domain GAGVSQSPSNKVTEKGKDVELRCDPISGHTALYWYRQSLGQGLEFLIYFQGNSAPDKSGLPSDRFSAERTGGSVSTLTIQRTQQEDSAVYLCASSQGQAFGGELFFGEGSRLTVL.

To note about this clone: A junction end diverges from the germline sequence, so it may reflect a read error. The V call is TRBV6-2 or TRBV6-3, the J call TRBJ2-1, with D tentatively TRBD2 (6 bases). CDR1 is MNHEY, CDR2 SVGEGT, per germline. The CDR3 totals 11 residues. As DNA, the CDR3 is TGTGCCAGCAGTTACCCCGGGAGTGAAGTCTTC. Protein sequence: CASSYPGSEVF.